What follows are 11 T cell receptor beta chains derived from one specimen sequenced in a study of blood T cell repertoires in COVID-19. Sequenced by immunoSEQ multiplex PCR; TCRdb stores in-frame clones only, minus some. The sample consists of 200,000 to 300,000 clones, over 80% of them appearing once. Input material: peripheral blood. All receptors come from a human donor in a cohort sampled during active COVID-19.

The chain recombines TRBV6-5 with TRBJ2-1; TRBD2 aligns across 14 bases. This CDR3 region has 15 residues. Looked up from germline, CDR1 is MNHEY and CDR2 is SVGAGI. Trimming at V came to 6 bases and at J to 5 bases, leaving 3 bases not matched to a gene. The CDR3, as DNA: TGTGCCAGCAGAGGACTAGCGGGAGGAAACAATGAGCAGTTCTTC. This sequence encodes CASRGLAGGNNEQFF.

The rearrangement links TRBV7-9 to TRBJ1-1; a possible D gene is TRBD1 (6 bases). V lost 7 bases, J lost 4 bases, and 10 bases lay in between. Germline values: CDR1 SEHNR, CDR2 FQNEAQ (reference sequence). The CDR3 covers 12 residues. CDR3 in amino acids: CASTRTVTEAFF. For the CDR3, the DNA is TGTGCCAGCACCAGGACAGTCACTGAAGCTTTCTTT.

This rearrangement joins TRBV5-8 to TRBJ2-7, with a weak D call TRBD2 (5 bases). Trimming removed 1 base from V and 2 bases from J, with 13 bases in between. The CDR3 is 15 amino acids. Germline V lookup: CDR1 SGHTS, CDR2 YDEGEE. The DNA for the CDR3 is TGTGCCAGCAGCTTGCAGCCGGGGTCCCCCTACGAGCAGTACTTC. Protein sequence: CASSLQPGSPYEQYF.

This chain joins TRBV2 and TRBJ1-2, with 9 bases aligning to TRBD1. V was clipped by 7 bases and J by 7 bases; unmatched bases: 13. Germline assignment: CDR1 SNHLY and CDR2 FYNNEI. The CDR3 extends over 15 amino acids. DNA of the CDR3: TGTGCCAGCACTCCCTATACAGGGGGCGCGGGTGGCTACACCTTC. Its protein is CASTPYTGGAGGYTF.

The chain employs TRBV19 and TRBJ1-5, with a possible D match to TRBD1 (5 bases). Trimming shortened V by 3 bases and J by 3 bases, and 9 bases separated the two germline ends. Germline V CDR1 and CDR2: LNHDA, SQIVND (reference sequence). The CDR3 contains 14 residues. CDR3 sequence reads: CASSITGFNQPQHF. CDR3 coding DNA: TGTGCCAGTAGTATTACAGGATTCAATCAGCCCCAGCATTTT.

The chain joins TRBV6-5 to TRBJ1-2; 8 bases agree with TRBD1. There are 14 residues in the CDR3. V lost 4 bases to trimming and J lost 1 base; unmatched junction nucleotides: 2. Germline lookup yields CDR1 MNHEY and CDR2 SVGAGI. In nucleotides, the CDR3 is TGTGCCAGCAGTTTCGGACAGGGTAACTATGGCTACACCTTC. It codes for CASSFGQGNYGYTF.

The chain links TRBV10-1 to TRBJ2-3, with 8 bases aligning to TRBD2. Germline V gives CDR1 WNHNN, CDR2 SYGVQD (reference sequence). The J segment lost 3 bases and the V segment lost 3 bases, leaving 2 bases of the junction unmatched. The CDR3 spans 14 residues. This CDR3 reads CASSESGSTDTQYF. The CDR3 DNA sequence: TGCGCCAGCAGTGAAAGCGGGAGTACAGATACGCAGTATTTT.

This chain joins TRBV12-3 or TRBV12-4 and TRBJ1-1; D remains unclear. The CDR3 sequence is 13 residues long. V was clipped by 3 bases and J by 0 bases, with 5 bases between them. The CDR3, as DNA: TGTGCCAGCAGTTTGCGTATGAACACTGAAGCTTTCTTT. Translating gives CASSLRMNTEAFF.

This clone was detected once. The gene calls are TRBV5-1 and TRBJ1-1; tentatively, D is TRBD1 (5 bases). This CDR3 has 14 residues. V was cut by 1 base and J by 4 bases, with 11 bases left in between. Germline assignment: CDR1 SGHRS and CDR2 YFSETQ. DNA for the CDR3: TGCGCCAGCAGCTTGTCACAGGAGGGCACTGAAGCTTTCTTT. Encoded protein: CASSLSQEGTEAFF.

The rearrangement links TRBV10-3 to TRBJ2-2; D is perhaps TRBD1 (5 bases). The germline V gene has CDR1 ENHRY and CDR2 SYGVKD. This CDR3 has 14 amino acids. The ends were cut back, 6 bases at V and 5 bases at J, with 13 bases in the middle. The CDR3 sequence: CAISQGSGTGELFF. CDR3 sequence (DNA): TGTGCCATCAGCCAAGGGTCAGGGACCGGGGAGCTGTTTTTT.

On this clone itself: The sample carries other DNA sequences with the same CDR3. The chain has TRBV5-1 and TRBJ2-5; D ambiguous. The CDR3 has 12 residues. Trimming cost V 2 bases and J 1 base, with 3 bases left between them. Germline CDR1 SGHRS, CDR2 YFSETQ. The DNA for the CDR3 is TGCGCCAGCAGCTTCCTCCAAGAGACCCAGTACTTC. Residues: CASSFLQETQYF. The full variable domain, in which reference TRBV5-1 and TRBJ2-5 provide the parts outside the CDR3, is KAGVTQTPRYLIKTRGQQVTLSCSPISGHRSVSWYQQTPGQGLQFLFEYFSETQRNKGNFPGRFSGRQFSNSRSEMNVSTLELGDSALYLCASSFLQETQYFGPGTRLLVL.